The 29 T cell receptor beta chains below were found in one sample sequenced in a study of high-grade serous ovarian cancer treatment subgroups. Tumor tissue was taken before any definitive surgery or chemotherapy was given. TCRdb's table, derived via immunoSEQ multiplex PCR, lists solely in-frame clones and lacks some. This table has thousands of clones, roughly 66% appearing once. The sample taken for sequencing was tumor tissue. Receptors originate from a human donor with high-grade serous ovarian cancer.

V and J are TRBV28 and TRBJ1-2; possibly TRBD1 for D (5 bases). Germline V gene sequence: CDR1 MDHEN, CDR2 SYDVKM. The CDR3 has 13 residues. The V end lost 3 bases, the J end lost 4 bases, and 9 bases lay between the germline ends. The CDR3 region has the DNA TGTGCCAGCAGTTTGGGGGAGCTCTATGGCTACACCTTC. Residues: CASSLGELYGYTF.

The V and J genes are TRBV19 and TRBJ1-2, with no clear D. V shed 1 base and J shed 8 bases, with 14 bases lying between them. CDR3 length: 14 residues. CDR1 is LNHDA, CDR2 SQIVND, per germline (reference sequence). Here the CDR3 reads CASSIGSRERGYTF. The CDR3 bases are TGTGCCAGTAGTATAGGTTCGAGGGAGCGGGGCTACACCTTC. Full variable domain (missing parts from reference TRBV19 and TRBJ1-2): DGGITQSPKYLFRKEGQNVTLSCEQNLNHDAMYWYRQDPGQGLRLIYYSQIVNDFQKGDIAEGYSVSREKKESFPLTVTSAQKNPTAFYLCASSIGSRERGYTFGSGTRLTVV.

J is TRBJ2-1 and V is TRBV28; 9 bases are a match to TRBD2. CDR3 length: 14 amino acids. With V trimmed by 5 bases and J by 10 bases, 9 bases remained unmatched. Germline V lookup: CDR1 MDHEN, CDR2 SYDVKM. For the CDR3, the DNA is TGTGCCAGCAGTCGGGCTAGCGGGAAGAAAGAGCAGTTCTTC. Protein product: CASSRASGKKEQFF.

This chain joins TRBV4-1 and TRBJ1-4; 10 bases align to TRBD1. The CDR3 totals 18 residues. Germline V gene data show CDR1 as MGHRA and CDR2 as YSYEKL. The trim removed 7 bases at V and 3 bases at J, leaving 14 bases unmatched. The CDR3 is CASNLRGQGNGANEKLFF. In DNA, the CDR3 is TGCGCCAGCAACCTACGGGGACAGGGGAATGGAGCTAATGAAAAACTGTTTTTT.

The gene calls are TRBV11-3 and TRBJ2-3, with D perhaps given as TRBD1 or TRBD2 (6 bases each). Deletions cut 0 bases from V and 3 bases from J, with 13 bases between. This CDR3 has 16 amino acids. CDR1 and CDR2 from the germline V gene are SGHNT and YENEEA. This chain's CDR3 is CASSLEGGRMTDTQYF. The CDR3 DNA reads TGTGCCAGCAGCTTAGAAGGGGGGAGAATGACAGATACGCAGTATTTT.

The chain recombines TRBV18 with TRBJ1-1; D uncertain. CDR1 is KGHSH and CDR2 is LQKENI in the germline V gene. The CDR3 has 14 residues. Trimming removed 6 bases at V and 2 bases at J, with 13 bases between. CDR3 nucleotide sequence: TGTGCCAGCTCGCTTCAAACAAGAAACACTGAAGCTTTCTTT. The encoded protein is CASSLQTRNTEAFF.

J is TRBJ2-7 and V is TRBV10-2; 7 bases are shared with TRBD1. V dropped 2 bases and J dropped 6; count of bases not matched to a gene: 10. The CDR3 has 15 amino acids. CDR1 is WSHSY and CDR2 is SAAADI in the germline V gene. The CDR3: CASSEVLGEGAEQYF. The CDR3 DNA reads TGCGCCAGCAGTGAGGTCCTTGGAGAGGGGGCCGAGCAGTACTTC.

J is TRBJ2-5 and V is TRBV15, with a possible D match to TRBD1 (5 bases). Germline CDR1 reads LNHNV; CDR2 reads YYDKDF (reference sequence). CDR3 size: 13 residues. V lost 5 bases and J 4 bases, leaving 11 bases between the germline ends. CDR3 in DNA: TGTGCCACCAGCCTTAGGACACGAGAGACCCAGTACTTC. It is translated as CATSLRTRETQYF.

The genes are TRBV5-1 and TRBJ2-3; 8 nucleotides agree with TRBD2. This CDR3 comprises 15 residues. Trimming removed 4 bases from V and 2 bases from J; junction bases left unmatched: 6. Per germline, CDR1 SGHRS and CDR2 YFSETQ. CDR3 in amino acids: CASSGGRSYTDTQYF. CDR3 bases: TGCGCCAGCAGCGGCGGGAGGTCCTACACAGATACGCAGTATTTT.

In this sample, this clone turned up a few times. This chain uses TRBV18 with TRBJ1-4, with 7 bases matching TRBD1. The germline gives CDR1 KGHSH, CDR2 LQKENI. The trim removed 0 bases at V and 4 bases at J, leaving 2 bases unmatched. This CDR3 has 15 residues. CDR3 bases: TGTGCCAGCTCACCACCCGGGACAGATAATGAAAAACTGTTTTTT. Protein: CASSPPGTDNEKLFF.

The V and J genes are TRBV30 and TRBJ2-7; TRBD2 matches at 10 bases. V shed 1 base, J shed 2 bases, and the junction held 2 bases outside the gene matches. This CDR3 is 14 amino acids long. Germline values: CDR1 GTSNPN, CDR2 SVGIG (reference sequence). This CDR3 reads CAWSGTSGPYEQYF. CDR3 sequence (DNA): TGTGCCTGGAGTGGGACTAGCGGACCCTACGAGCAGTACTTC.

The chain uses TRBV27 and TRBJ2-7; D gene uncertain. The ends were cut back, 3 bases at V and 4 bases at J, with 10 bases in the middle. The CDR3 loop spans 13 amino acids. Germline lookup yields CDR1 MNHEY and CDR2 SMNVEV (reference sequence). Here the CDR3 DNA reads TGTGCCAGCAGTTTCGGTCCATCTTACGAGCAGTACTTC. Protein sequence: CASSFGPSYEQYF.

The rearrangement links TRBV15 to TRBJ2-7; TRBD2 agrees at 8 bases. Per the germline V gene, CDR1 is LNHNV and CDR2 is YYDKDF (reference sequence). The CDR3 is made up of 15 amino acids. V dropped 6 bases and J dropped 2; count of bases not matched to a gene: 9. The CDR3 DNA is TGTGCCACCAGTATCGAGACCGGGAGGGCCTACGAGCAGTACTTC. Translation gives CATSIETGRAYEQYF. Full variable domain (rest looked up from reference TRBV15 and TRBJ2-7): DAMVIQNPRYQVTQFGKPVTLSCSQTLNHNVMYWYQQKSSQAPKLLFHYYDKDFNNEADTPDNFQSRRPNTSFCFLDIRSPGLGDTAMYLCATSIETGRAYEQYFGPGTRLTVT.

The rearrangement links TRBV7-6 to TRBJ2-3; D is possibly TRBD1 (6 bases). Germline V lookup: CDR1 SGHVS, CDR2 FNYEAQ. The CDR3 is 18 residues long. Trimming pared 3 bases from V and 1 base from J, leaving 20 bases between. CDR3 nucleotide sequence: TGTGCCAGCAGCTTTAGGGGGAGAGGGGGTCTATGCACAGATACGCAGTATTTT. Protein sequence: CASSFRGRGGLCTDTQYF.

The V gene is TRBV28, the J gene TRBJ1-2; D gene unclear. V was pared by 5 bases and J by 5 bases, with 3 bases between. The length of the CDR3 is 10 residues. Germline-derived CDR1 and CDR2 are MDHEN and SYDVKM. The CDR3 DNA sequence: TGTGCCAGCAGTGGTTATGGCTACACCTTC. As protein: CASSGYGYTF.

The chain links TRBV5-1 to TRBJ1-4; 7 bases map to TRBD1. The CDR3 has 13 residues. The V segment lost 4 bases and the J segment 10 bases; nucleotides outside the gene matches: 7. CDR1 and CDR2 (germline): SGHRS, YFSETQ. CDR3 in DNA: TGCGCCAGCAGCCGACAGGGCTCGGGAAAACTGTTTTTT. It codes for CASSRQGSGKLFF.

The J gene is TRBJ2-1, the V gene TRBV21-1; the D segment call TRBD2 is taken from the table without a DNA check. TRBV21-1 is a listed pseudogene. The CDR3 consists of 18 residues. CDR3 protein: CASSKEASGDAGHNEQFF. The DNA for the CDR3 is TGTGCCAGCAGCAAAGAGGCTAGCGGGGACGCGGGCCACAATGAGCAGTTCTTC.

The chain carries TRBV9 and TRBJ2-7; tentatively, D is TRBD2 (5 bases). The CDR3 covers 14 residues. Germline V gives CDR1 SGDLS, CDR2 YYNGEE. V was pared by 0 bases and J by 3 bases, with 10 bases between. CDR3 DNA: TGTGCCAGCAGCGTAGCTTACGGGGACTACGAGCAGTACTTC. It is translated as CASSVAYGDYEQYF.

The chain carries TRBV5-4 and TRBJ2-1; maybe TRBD2 (6 bases). There are 15 residues in the CDR3. Between the trimmed V and J ends, which lost 2 bases and 5 bases, there was a span of 14 bases. Germline V gene sequence: CDR1 SGHNT, CDR2 YYREEE (reference sequence). CDR3 sequence: CASSFFLATHNEQFF. Written as DNA, the CDR3 is TGTGCCAGCAGCTTTTTCCTAGCGACCCACAATGAGCAGTTCTTC.

The chain has TRBV7-2 and TRBJ2-3; TRBD2 might be the D (5 bases). The CDR3 totals 15 residues. Deletions cut 5 bases from V and 4 bases from J, with 16 bases between. In germline, CDR1 is SGHTA, CDR2 FQGNSA. DNA for the CDR3: TGTGCCAGCAGCCATATCGAGGGAGTTGCAGATACGCAGTATTTT. Amino acid sequence: CASSHIEGVADTQYF.

The V gene is TRBV10-3, the J gene TRBJ2-7; D is ambiguous. V lost 2 bases, J lost 7 bases, and 6 bases lay in between. Germline loops: CDR1 ENHRY, CDR2 SYGVKD. There are 11 residues in the CDR3. The CDR3: CAISEGREQYF. In DNA, the CDR3 is TGTGCCATCAGTGAGGGACGAGAGCAGTACTTC.

The chain uses TRBV6-5 and TRBJ2-1; 8 nucleotides agree with TRBD2. Losses at the gene ends were 6 bases for V and 6 bases for J; bases not matched to a gene: 1. Per germline, CDR1 MNHEY and CDR2 SVGAGI. The CDR3 spans 12 residues. This CDR3 is CASRGTSNEQFF. CDR3 nucleotides: TGTGCCAGCAGAGGGACTAGCAATGAGCAGTTCTTC.

The chain employs TRBV19 and TRBJ2-1, with a tentative D call TRBD2 (6 bases). Trimming left V 2 bases short and J 0 bases short, with 17 bases between. This CDR3 region has 18 residues. Germline CDR1 and CDR2: LNHDA and SQIVND (reference sequence). The CDR3, as DNA: TGTGCCAGTAGTATATTCGCGGGATTTTCGAGCTCCTACAATGAGCAGTTCTTC. Amino acids: CASSIFAGFSSSYNEQFF.

The rearrangement uses TRBV4-2 and TRBJ2-2; D remains ambiguous. The CDR3 has 14 residues. Germline assignment: CDR1 LGHNA and CDR2 YNFKEQ. V was pared by 5 bases and J by 4 bases, with 11 bases between. The CDR3 is CASSFYPATGELFF. CDR3 bases: TGTGCCAGCAGCTTCTATCCGGCCACCGGGGAGCTGTTTTTT.

The chain carries TRBV6-6 and TRBJ1-1; weak D call: TRBD1 (6 bases). From germline, CDR1 is MNHNY and CDR2 SVGAGI (reference sequence). The CDR3 is 13 amino acids. Between the trimmed V and J ends, which lost 5 bases and 1 base, there was a span of 8 bases. This CDR3 is CASSDRWNTEAFF. CDR3 nucleotide sequence: TGTGCCAGCAGTGACAGGTGGAACACTGAAGCTTTCTTT.

V is TRBV5-1 and J is TRBJ2-7, with 8 bases that match TRBD2. This CDR3 has 14 residues. Germline V gene sequence: CDR1 SGHRS, CDR2 YFSETQ. Trimming at V came to 2 bases and at J to 2 bases, leaving 3 bases not matched to a gene. CDR3 DNA: TGCGCCAGCAGCTTTAGCGGGACCACCTACGAGCAGTACTTC. The encoded protein is CASSFSGTTYEQYF.

In DNA form, the CDR3 reads TGCGCCAGCAGCCGTGAGGGGGGGGTTGTGAATGGCTACACCTTC. This encodes CASSREGGVVNGYTF. The genes are TRBV5-1 and TRBJ1-2, with a possible D match to TRBD1 (6 bases). CDR1 SGHRS and CDR2 YFSETQ come from the germline V gene. The V and J ends lost 4 bases and 6 bases respectively, with 19 bases between them. CDR3 size: 15 residues.

This clone was observed a handful of times. This chain joins TRBV5-4 and TRBJ1-2; possibly TRBD1 for D (5 bases). This CDR3 comprises 15 residues. Per germline, CDR1 SGHNT and CDR2 YYREEE (reference sequence). Trimming shortened V by 0 bases and J by 2 bases, and 11 bases separated the two germline ends. As DNA, the CDR3 is TGTGCCAGCAGCTTGGACGTGGGGCGGAACTATGGCTACACCTTC. It translates to CASSLDVGRNYGYTF.

This clone was seen just once. This chain connects TRBV2 to TRBJ2-5; 7 bases line up with TRBD1. CDR1 and CDR2 from the germline V gene are SNHLY and FYNNEI. The J segment lost 5 bases and the V segment lost 7 bases, leaving 10 bases of the junction unmatched. The CDR3 totals 14 residues. CDR3 sequence reads: CASKVVRTGETQYF. The CDR3 nucleotides are TGTGCCAGCAAAGTGGTGAGGACAGGCGAGACCCAGTACTTC.